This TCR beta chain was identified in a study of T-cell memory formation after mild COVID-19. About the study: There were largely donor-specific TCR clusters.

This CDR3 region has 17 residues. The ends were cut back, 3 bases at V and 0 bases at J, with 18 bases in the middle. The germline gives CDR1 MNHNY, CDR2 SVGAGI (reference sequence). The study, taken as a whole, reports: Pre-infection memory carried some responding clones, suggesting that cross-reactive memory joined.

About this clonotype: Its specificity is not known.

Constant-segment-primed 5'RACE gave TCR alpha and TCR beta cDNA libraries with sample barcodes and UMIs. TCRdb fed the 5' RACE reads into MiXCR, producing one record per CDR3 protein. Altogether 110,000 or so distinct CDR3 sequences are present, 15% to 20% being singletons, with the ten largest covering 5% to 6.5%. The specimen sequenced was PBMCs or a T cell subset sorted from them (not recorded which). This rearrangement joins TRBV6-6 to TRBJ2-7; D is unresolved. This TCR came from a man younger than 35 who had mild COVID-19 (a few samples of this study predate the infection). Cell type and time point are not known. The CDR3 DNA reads TGTGCCAGCAGTTATCCACTACTGGCACACAGCTCCTACGAGCAGTACTTC. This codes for CASSYPLLAHSSYEQYF.